This TCR beta chain was captured in a study of T-cell reconstitution after alpha-beta-depleted transplantation in children (dated by TCRdb to the mid-2010s). Context from the whole study: Using TCR repertoire profiling, the study followed T-cell immune reconstitution in a quantitative way in children after TCRalphabeta/CD19-depleted allogeneic hematopoietic cell transplantation.

This clonotype has only a few counts. Its antigen specificity is not known. There are no base qualities to consult, and no much larger clone falls within one base. After removal of 4 bases from V and 7 bases from J, the junction retains 8 bases not matched to a gene. Taken from the germline V gene, the CDR1 and CDR2 loops are SGHRS and YFSETQ. The CDR3 numbers 16 residues from cysteine through phenylalanine. The retained sequence is limited to the CDR3, 48 bases, with the frame set at the first base. Preparation of the library involved PCR. TCRdb shows the sequencer as Illumina HiSeq 2500. To normalize quantification of the TCRbeta repertoire, the TCR libraries were built with molecular barcoding that relied on unique molecular identifiers. In-frame beta chains were kept once TCRdb had trimmed the public reads at Q25 with fastp and called clones with MiXCR. Each entry is one CDR3 protein sequence, shown with its most common DNA and genes. The sample table records a few hundred thousand distinct CDR3 sequences; about a tenth of these occur just once. Roughly 2.5% of the sample goes to the ten largest clones.

The TCR was taken from a human donor who donated a stem cell graft to a child with acute lymphoblastic leukemia. The sequences come from PBMCs from the stem cell graft donor, collected from the stem cell graft. The rearranged segments are TRBV5-1 and TRBJ2-2; 12 junctional bases match TRBD2. The CDR3 reads CASSGRLAGAIGELFF. The DNA sequence follows: TGCGCCAGCAGCGGGCGACTAGCGGGAGCCATCGGGGAGCTGTTTTTT.